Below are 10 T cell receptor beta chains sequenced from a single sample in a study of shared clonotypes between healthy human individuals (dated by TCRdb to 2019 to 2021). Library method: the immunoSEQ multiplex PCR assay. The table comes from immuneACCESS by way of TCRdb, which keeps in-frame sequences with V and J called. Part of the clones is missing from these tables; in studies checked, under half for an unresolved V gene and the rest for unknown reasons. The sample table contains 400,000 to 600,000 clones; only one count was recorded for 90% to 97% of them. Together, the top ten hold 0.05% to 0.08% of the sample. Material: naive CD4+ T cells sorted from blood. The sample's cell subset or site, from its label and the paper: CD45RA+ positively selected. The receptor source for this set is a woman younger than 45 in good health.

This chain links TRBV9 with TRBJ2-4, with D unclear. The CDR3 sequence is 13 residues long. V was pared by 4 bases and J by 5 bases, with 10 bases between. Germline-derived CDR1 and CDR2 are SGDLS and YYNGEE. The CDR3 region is CASSSLSENIQYF. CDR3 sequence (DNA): TGTGCCAGCAGCTCGTTAAGCGAAAACATTCAGTACTTC.

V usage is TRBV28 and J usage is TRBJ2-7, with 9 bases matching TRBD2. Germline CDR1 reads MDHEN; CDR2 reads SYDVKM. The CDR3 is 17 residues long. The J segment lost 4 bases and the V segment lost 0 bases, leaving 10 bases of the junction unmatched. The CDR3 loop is CASSLWGRGAGGYEQYF. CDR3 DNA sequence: TGTGCCAGCAGTTTATGGGGCAGGGGAGCGGGAGGTTACGAGCAGTACTTC.

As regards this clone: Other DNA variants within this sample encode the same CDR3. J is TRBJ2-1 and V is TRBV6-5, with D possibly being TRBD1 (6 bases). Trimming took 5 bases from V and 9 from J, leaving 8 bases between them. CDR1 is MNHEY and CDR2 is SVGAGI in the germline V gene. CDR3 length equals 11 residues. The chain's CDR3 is CASSQGGEQFF. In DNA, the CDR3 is TGTGCCAGCAGTCAAGGGGGTGAGCAGTTCTTC.

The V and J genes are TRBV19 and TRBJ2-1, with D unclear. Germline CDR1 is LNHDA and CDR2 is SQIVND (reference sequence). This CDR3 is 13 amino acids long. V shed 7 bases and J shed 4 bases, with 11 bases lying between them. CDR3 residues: CASTLIGYNEQFF. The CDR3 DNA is TGTGCCAGTACTTTGATAGGGTACAATGAGCAGTTCTTC.

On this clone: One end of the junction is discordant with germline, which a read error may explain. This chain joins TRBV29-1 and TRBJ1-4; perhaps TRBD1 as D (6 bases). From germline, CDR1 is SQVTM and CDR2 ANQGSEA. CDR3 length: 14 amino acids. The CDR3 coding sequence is TGCAGCGTTGATTTAGGCCAGGGGAATGAAAAACTGCTTTTT. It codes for CSVDLGQGNEKLLF.

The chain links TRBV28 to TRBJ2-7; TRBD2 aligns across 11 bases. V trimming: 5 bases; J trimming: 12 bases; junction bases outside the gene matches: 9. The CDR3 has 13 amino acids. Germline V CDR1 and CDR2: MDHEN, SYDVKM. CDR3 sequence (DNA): TGTGCCAGCAGTGGGACTAGCGGACTACGTCCGTACTTC. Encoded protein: CASSGTSGLRPYF.

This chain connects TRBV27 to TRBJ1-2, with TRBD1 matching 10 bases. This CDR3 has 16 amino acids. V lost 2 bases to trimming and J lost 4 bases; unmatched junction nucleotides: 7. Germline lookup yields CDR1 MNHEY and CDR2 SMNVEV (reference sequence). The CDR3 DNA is TGTGCCAGCAGTTTAGTTGGACAGGGGGGCTCCTATGGCTACACCTTC. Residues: CASSLVGQGGSYGYTF.

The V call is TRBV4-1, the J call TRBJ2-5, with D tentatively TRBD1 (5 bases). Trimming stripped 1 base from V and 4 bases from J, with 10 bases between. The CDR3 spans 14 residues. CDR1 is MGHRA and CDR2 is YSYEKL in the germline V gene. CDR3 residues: CASSQGGAVETQYF. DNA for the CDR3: TGCGCCAGCAGCCAAGGGGGCGCGGTAGAGACCCAGTACTTC.

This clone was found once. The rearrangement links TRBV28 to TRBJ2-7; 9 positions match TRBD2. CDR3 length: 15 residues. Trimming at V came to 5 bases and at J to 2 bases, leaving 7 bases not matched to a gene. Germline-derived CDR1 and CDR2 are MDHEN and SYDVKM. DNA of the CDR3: TGTGCCAGCAGTCAGACTAGCGGAACTCCCTACGAGCAGTACTTC. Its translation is CASSQTSGTPYEQYF.

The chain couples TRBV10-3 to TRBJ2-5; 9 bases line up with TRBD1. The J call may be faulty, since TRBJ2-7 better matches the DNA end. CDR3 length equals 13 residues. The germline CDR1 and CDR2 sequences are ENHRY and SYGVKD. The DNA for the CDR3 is TGTGCCAACGCGGGACAGGGTAAGGACGAGCAGTACTTC. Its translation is CANAGQGKDEQYF.